The sequence of this T cell receptor beta chain was determined in a study of glioma-infiltrating T cells after dendritic cell vaccination. Study observations and caveats: Higher TCR clonality did not directly relate to longer survival. Few patients contributed both blood and tumor specimens.

The immunoSEQ assay amplified TCRB CDR3 from up to roughly 2 ug DNA. The primer mix had 60 V beta and 13 J beta primers. The table came from immunoSEQ multiplex PCR; TCRdb's copy has only in-frame clones and leaves some out. This sample carries tens of thousands of clones, 70% to 90% of them seen once, and the ten largest clones take 2.1%. The time point is: after dendritic cell vaccination, including at tumor progression/relapse. Losses at the gene ends were 0 bases for V and 0 bases for J; bases not matched to a gene: 6. The germline V gene has CDR1 SGDLS and CDR2 YYNGEE. The CDR3 consists of 18 residues. About this clone itself: The antigen is undetermined.

The receptor comes from a human donor with glioblastoma. The chain uses TRBV9 and TRBJ2-3, with 11 bases identical to TRBD2. The source was blood, collected after dendritic cell vaccination. As DNA, the CDR3 is TGTGCCAGCAGCGTAGGAGCTAGCGGGGGGAGTAGCACAGATACGCAGTATTTT. This codes for CASSVGASGGSSTDTQYF.